Below, one T cell receptor (beta chain) is given with its context. These data come from a study of early T cells in non-severe SARS-CoV-2 infection. Study-wide background: Bulk RNA isolated from unsorted whole blood underwent sequencing; chains were not paired.

Germline V CDR1 and CDR2: SQVTM, ANQGSEA. CDR3 size: 16 residues. The ends lost 4 bases at V and 0 bases at J; junction bases unmatched: 5. TCRdb reanalysed the 5' RACE reads using MiXCR and keeps one entry per CDR3 protein. Seen here are around 60,000 distinct CDR3 sequences, around an eighth observed once, and the top ten hold 4% to 5%. V usage is TRBV29-1 and J usage is TRBJ2-6; 8 bases fit TRBD1. The receptor was isolated from an adult who was a healthcare worker with PCR-confirmed SARS-CoV-2 infection or an uninfected control (not recorded which). Sequences were obtained from whole blood. CDR3 DNA sequence: TGCAGCGTTGTAGGGACAGGTTCCTCTGGGGCCAACGTCCTGACTTTC. This sequence encodes CSVVGTGSSGANVLTF.